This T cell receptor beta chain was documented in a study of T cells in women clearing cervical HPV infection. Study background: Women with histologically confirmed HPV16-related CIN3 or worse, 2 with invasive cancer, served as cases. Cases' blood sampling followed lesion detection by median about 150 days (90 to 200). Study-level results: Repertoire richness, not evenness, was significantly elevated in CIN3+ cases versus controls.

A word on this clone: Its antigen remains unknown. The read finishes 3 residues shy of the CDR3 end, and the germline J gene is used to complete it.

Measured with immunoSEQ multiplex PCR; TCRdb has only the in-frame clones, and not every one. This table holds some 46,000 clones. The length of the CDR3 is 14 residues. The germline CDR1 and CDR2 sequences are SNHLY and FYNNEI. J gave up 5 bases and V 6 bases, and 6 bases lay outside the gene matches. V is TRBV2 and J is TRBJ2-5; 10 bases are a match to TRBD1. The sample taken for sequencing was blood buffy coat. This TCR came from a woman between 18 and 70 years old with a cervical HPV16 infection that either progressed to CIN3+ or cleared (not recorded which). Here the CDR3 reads CASSTTGGWETQYF. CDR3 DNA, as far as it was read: TGTGCCAGCAGCACGACAGGGGGCTGGGAGACC.